Listed below are T cell receptor beta chains from one sample, sequenced in a study of control samples from healthy donors and cancer patients. TCRdb keeps only in-frame clones here, not all; method: immunoSEQ multiplex PCR. The sample includes roughly 130,000 clones, about 88% of them seen just once. Sequenced sample: blood. These receptors were collected from a man aged 45 to 65 in good health. CDR3s include the opening cysteine and the closing phenylalanine or tryptophan. The order of the fields is D gene, clone size, J gene, V gene, CDR3 protein. The D gene is left open where the match is weak. Only part of the rows carry a size: once, few, many, or a class if the clone is expanded.

>.|.|TRBJ1-1|TRBV27
CASNPTVGTEAFF
>TRBD2|.|TRBJ2-3|TRBV2
CASASGTSGVLDTQYF
>.|.|TRBJ1-1|TRBV3-1/TRBV3-2
CASSPPVRNTEAFF
>.|.|TRBJ1-3|TRBV18
CASSPPGQSLRGNTIYF
>.|.|TRBJ1-5|TRBV6-1
CASSEARDTYYQPQHF
>TRBD1|.|TRBJ2-7|TRBV11-2
CASSLAGQGTYEQYF
>.|.|TRBJ1-5|TRBV27
CASSRGDTNQPQHF
>TRBD1|once|TRBJ2-5|TRBV5-1
CASSWGTVQETQYF
>.|.|TRBJ1-1|TRBV18
CASSPTTRGTEAFF
>TRBD1|.|TRBJ2-7|TRBV30
CAWSPQGLEQYF
>.|.|TRBJ2-2|TRBV7-2
CASSLVASLNTGELFF
>.|.|TRBJ1-4|TRBV7-9
CASSPLGGNEKLFF
>TRBD1|.|TRBJ2-5|TRBV13
CASSQGGWETQYF
>TRBD1|.|TRBJ2-6|TRBV5-1
CASSAGQGLSGANVLTF
>.|many|TRBJ1-2|TRBV7-2
CASSSSGPHYGYTF
>.|.|TRBJ2-7|TRBV7-2
CASSPGPSSYEQYF
>.|.|TRBJ2-7|TRBV29-1
CSVKKTSSYEQYF
>.|.|TRBJ1-1|TRBV4-2
CASSQESHNAEAFF
>TRBD1|.|TRBJ2-2|TRBV19
CASTASTGAAGELFF
>.|.|TRBJ2-2|TRBV5-1
CASTTTTGTQTGELFF
>.|few|TRBJ2-3|TRBV12-2
CASRLAEPRDPDTQYF
>TRBD1|.|TRBJ1-1|TRBV3-1/TRBV3-2
CASSRGETGYTEAFF
>.|.|TRBJ2-7|TRBV6-5
CASRRGTTYEQYF
>.|few|TRBJ1-2|TRBV7-8
CASSLEGVYGYTF
>.|once|TRBJ1-1|TRBV28
CASSFRGTTEAFF
>.|.|TRBJ1-5|TRBV12-2
CASRSSVPGQGKSNQPQHF
>.|.|TRBJ1-5|TRBV4-1
CASSQDRGAVQPQHF
>TRBD1|.|TRBJ2-2|TRBV2
CASSSTGTGGSGELFF
>.|.|TRBJ1-1|TRBV19
CASSIYRDRNTEAFF
>TRBD2|.|TRBJ2-1|TRBV10-2
CASKGTSREQFF
>TRBD2|.|TRBJ2-2|TRBV3-1/TRBV3-2
CASSRRTSGGNTGELFF
>TRBD1|.|TRBJ2-2|TRBV7-7
CATGQTNTGELFF
>TRBD2|.|TRBJ2-1|TRBV7-2
CASSLAGPGLAGGRNEQFF
>.|.|TRBJ2-7|TRBV10-1
CASSDHGIYEQYF
>.|.|TRBJ2-5|TRBV2
CASESRISSETQYF
>.|.|TRBJ1-1|TRBV11-2
CASSPGMNTEAFF
>.|few|TRBJ2-7|TRBV30
CAWSVQGGREQYF
>TRBD1|.|TRBJ2-1|TRBV3-1/TRBV3-2
CASSQVITGARNEQFF
>TRBD1|once|TRBJ1-2|TRBV9
CASSLGQGNYGYTF
>.|.|TRBJ2-7|TRBV2
CASRGVKAYEQYF
>TRBD2|.|TRBJ2-1|TRBV9
CASSPGAGDYYNEQFF
>TRBD2|few|TRBJ2-2|TRBV19
CASSKTSGATSGELFF
>.|.|TRBJ2-6|TRBV28
CASSDRFSGANVLTF
>.|.|TRBJ1-5|TRBV6-5
CASRIHSSNQPQHF
>.|.|TRBJ2-7|TRBV5-1
CASSFEGLTYEQYF
>TRBD1|.|TRBJ1-1|TRBV9
CASSVGGQKVPYEAFF
>.|.|TRBJ2-7|TRBV11-2
CASSPTPYEQYF
>.|.|TRBJ1-4|TRBV3-1/TRBV3-2
CASSQAIGTTNEKLFF